This note documents a single TCR beta chain sequence. Its specific antigen is unknown. No qualities accompany the bases; no much larger clone lies one base away. Library preparation was by UMI-ligation and nested PCR. The beta constant-region primer consisted of an equimolar mixture of two oligonucleotides that together covered TRBC1 and TRBC2. A single-stranded oligonucleotide bearing the SP2 primer plus a 12-nucleotide UMI was ligated onto the 3' end of the cDNA by T4 RNA ligase 1. The ligated cDNA went through four rounds of PCR with nested alpha and beta constant-region primers together with the SP2 primer. Incubation of the ligation reaction lasted roughly 20-24 hours at 16 degrees C. PCR2 was typically run as a SYBR Green qPCR and stopped at a predetermined threshold to prevent over-amplification. Every purification after the first one was done using Agencourt AMPure XP magnetic beads. Libraries were quantified by Qubit and checked on a TapeStation, where a main peak was expected near 650 bp. Sequencing of the pooled libraries was done on an Illumina MiSeq using v2 2x251 paired-end kits, which typically yielded roughly 0.95-2.2 million reads per sample. Each sample's library went into the pool at about 4.1 nM, and roughly 4.5-8% PhiX was added to help with cluster recognition. The published analysis was carried out like this. Using tag matching that tolerated one base-pair mismatch, Decombinator assigned V and J genes to FASTQ reads that had been processed by Demultiplexor. Collapsinator relied on UMIs to fix sequencing errors as well as frequency errors caused by PCR heterogeneity. CDR3Translator translated TCRs and extracted CDR3s from the conserved cysteine to the FGXG phenylalanine, flagging non-productive sequences. Repertoires were subsampled to equal numbers of UMI-defined TCRs before Gini, Shannon entropy and inverse Simpson indices were calculated. Within the linear range, a power law was fitted to clonotype abundance distributions using maximum likelihood. For one naive CD8 sample, the pipeline and MIGEC produced similar UMI counts, unique TCR numbers and clonal distributions. One analysis removed from the naive repertoire any naive TCRs that were also present in any memory subset from the same donor. The repertoires were searched for some 7,300 CMV-associated CDR3 sequences that had been compiled from VDJdb and a published dataset. Through fastp at Q25 and MiXCR, TCRdb rebuilt clones from the public reads, retaining in-frame beta chains. Rows matching on CDR3 protein sequence are summarized as one entry with the most common DNA and genes. These V and J calls are TCRdb output, not the study's own analysis. Across this sample there are roughly 140,000 distinct CDR3 sequences, with approximately 15% seen only once. The ten largest clones capture 0.14% of the sample.

The data derive from a study of naive and memory T cell subsets listed by TCRdb under 2017. At the level of the whole study: Sorted naive and memory T cell subsets from peripheral blood were analyzed in the study using a UMI-based, open-source pipeline for TCR alpha and beta sequencing. Complete agreement was observed between the functional CMV T cell responses and the IgG serology results. RNA was DNase-treated and reverse transcribed with TCR constant-region primers, mostly using SuperScript III.

The junction carries 13 bases between V and J, which are trimmed by 1 base and 3 bases respectively. CDR3 length: 15 amino acids, cysteine to phenylalanine. CDR3 DNA is the only sequence kept; it has 45 bases, read in frame from the first base. CDR1 and CDR2 were assigned from the germline V gene as MGHRA and YSYEKL. Separate amplification of TCR alpha and beta chain libraries was performed from the second PCR step onward. To determine each donor's CMV status, fresh PBMCs were stimulated overnight with CMV viral lysate, and IFNgamma production from CD4+ T cells was then assessed. Using Miltenyi beads, CD4 T cells were first positively selected, and CD8 T cells were then positively selected from the CD4-negative fraction. Cells were stained for CD3, CD4, CD8, CD45RA, CD27 and a live/dead dye and were sorted on a BD Aria II into four subsets based on CD45RA and CD27. Blood was obtained from three healthy volunteers, and the blood from each volunteer was fractionated into CD4 and CD8 T cells and subsequently into four differentiation subsets. Roughly 120 ml of peripheral blood was collected from each donor, and PBMC were isolated by Ficoll-Paque PLUS density-gradient centrifugation. Sorted cells were lysed in RLT buffer, and RNA was extracted with a Qiagen RNeasy kit and stored at -80°C.

The investigation overall reported the following: The repertoire findings for the naive and memory subsets could not be validated against a ground truth, as none was available. Once error correction was done, more than 90% of naive TCR sequences showed up just once, which made the naive abundance distributions much steeper than those of the memory subsets. A clonotype was defined as a single alpha or beta chain sequence rather than as a paired alpha/beta receptor. In both CD4 and CD8 cells, going from naive through CM, EM and EMRA, the Gini index went up while Shannon and inverse Simpson diversity went down. TCR abundance followed a power law whose exponent differed between naive and memory subsets but was consistent across the three individuals. RNA-based TCR counts may be influenced by expression changes linked to T cell activation and differentiation. A few larger clonotypes were present in naive repertoires, particularly the CD8 repertoires, and these clonotypes were possibly memory cells re-expressing CD45RA.

The chain links TRBV4-1 with TRBJ2-7; the D gene cannot be resolved beyond TRBD1 or TRBD2, each matching 5 bases. The specimen sequenced was naive CD4+ T cells from blood. According to the study, the label for this sample's cell subset or site signals: naive T cells, CD45RA high CD27+. The receptor was isolated from a human donor in good health. The base sequence is TGCGCCAGCAGCCAAGTTTGGGACCGCTACTACGAGCAGTACTTC. Its translation is CASSQVWDRYYEQYF.